This T cell receptor beta chain was identified during a study of OX40 agonist ivuxolimab in advanced cancers. Study-wide results and limits: Doses of 0.1 to 3.0 mg/kg were accompanied by clonal expansion of CD4+ and CD8+ blood T cells by week 6. Some of the lowest clonal expansion was seen in partial responders at 0.1-3.0 mg/kg.

Regarding this clone: Its antigen is not known.

Germline lookup yields CDR1 SNHLY and CDR2 FYNNEI. The CDR3 loop spans 14 amino acids. V was trimmed by 10 bases and J by 1 base, leaving 16 bases between them. The protocol was immunoSEQ multiplex PCR, while the TCRdb copy is restricted to in-frame clones and leaves out a portion. Of over 100,000 clones listed, about nine tenths are singletons. Sequenced here: CD4+ or CD8+ T cells sorted from blood, sampled in a trial of the OX40 agonist ivuxolimab. This chain links TRBV2 with TRBJ1-1, with D perhaps TRBD1 (5 bases). This sequence was found in an adult with an advanced solid tumor such as melanoma, head and neck, liver or kidney cancer. The CDR3 DNA follows: TGTGCCAACCCCCGGGACGCATCGAACACTGAAGCTTTCTTT. Translation: CANPRDASNTEAFF.